What follows are 25 T cell receptor beta chains derived from one specimen sequenced in a study of blood T cell repertoires in COVID-19. The table came from immunoSEQ multiplex PCR; TCRdb's copy has only in-frame clones and leaves some out. The table shows roughly 440,000 clones, with around 88% occurring only once. The specimen sequenced was peripheral blood. Receptors were obtained from a woman aged 45-59 years with COVID-19, enrolled during active disease.

J is TRBJ2-6 and V is TRBV13; 9 bases are shared with TRBD1. Losses at the gene ends were 0 bases for V and 0 bases for J; bases not matched to a gene: 9. The CDR3 extends over 20 amino acids. CDR1 PRHDT and CDR2 FYEKMQ come from the germline V gene (reference sequence). DNA for the CDR3: TGTGCCAGCAGCTTAGGCCTCGGGACAGGGCCCCCCTCTGGGGCCAACGTCCTGACTTTC. This translates into CASSLGLGTGPPSGANVLTF.

This clone was seen only once. The chain combines TRBV19 with TRBJ2-7, with 7 bases lining up with TRBD1. The CDR3 runs 15 residues. Germline loops: CDR1 LNHDA, CDR2 SQIVND (reference sequence). The J segment lost 0 bases and the V segment lost 0 bases, leaving 2 bases of the junction unmatched. The CDR3 DNA reads TGTGCCAGTAGTATAGATGGGACAGTCTCCTACGAGCAGTACTTC. This codes for CASSIDGTVSYEQYF.

This chain's CDR3 is CATSDDHAGPGANVLTF. The CDR3 coding sequence is TGTGCCACCAGTGATGACCATGCAGGGCCGGGGGCCAACGTCCTGACTTTC. The chain recombines TRBV24-1 with TRBJ2-6, with TRBD1 as a possible D gene (5 bases). The V end lost 3 bases, the J end lost 4 bases, and 15 bases lay between the germline ends. CDR3 length: 17 residues. Germline V gene lookup returns CDR1 KGHDR and CDR2 SFDVKD.

The V gene is TRBV6-1, the J gene TRBJ1-6, with unresolved D. The CDR3 has 16 residues. V was cut by 0 bases and J by 7 bases, with 13 bases left in between. The germline gives CDR1 MNHNS, CDR2 SASEGT. The CDR3 reads CASSEAMRGSNSPLHF. The CDR3 bases are TGTGCCAGCAGTGAAGCGATGAGAGGGTCAAATTCACCCCTCCACTTT.

The V gene is TRBV18, the J gene TRBJ2-7; TRBD2 might be the D (5 bases). CDR1 and CDR2 from the germline V gene are KGHSH and LQKENI. V was clipped by 11 bases and J by 5 bases, with 16 bases between them. The CDR3 totals 12 residues. CDR3 sequence: CAAGEGRNEQYF. CDR3 nucleotide sequence: TGTGCCGCCGGAGAGGGCAGGAACGAGCAGTACTTC.

The chain has TRBV3-1 (or the pseudogene TRBV3-2) and TRBJ1-1, with D perhaps TRBD1 (6 bases). From germline, CDR1 is LGHDT and CDR2 YNNKEL (reference sequence). V was cut by 4 bases and J by 10 bases, with 22 bases left in between. This CDR3 has 15 amino acids. CDR3: CASSRTDTGNRVAFF. CDR3 nucleotides: TGTGCCAGCAGCCGGACAGACACAGGCAATCGGGTAGCTTTCTTT.

The chain has TRBV5-8 and TRBJ1-2; D possibly corresponds to TRBD1 (5 bases). Germline-derived CDR1 and CDR2 are SGHTS and YDEGEE. The CDR3 extends over 14 amino acids. V was trimmed by 4 bases and J by 4 bases, leaving 14 bases between them. The CDR3 reads CASSPGHISYGYTF. The CDR3 DNA follows: TGTGCCAGCAGCCCCGGACACATATCCTATGGCTACACCTTC.

The chain employs TRBV3-1 (or the pseudogene TRBV3-2) and TRBJ2-5; 9 nucleotides align to TRBD2. The length of the CDR3 is 17 residues. V shed 4 bases, J shed 2 bases, and the junction held 11 bases outside the gene matches. The V gene's germline CDR1 is LGHDT and CDR2 YNNKEL (reference sequence). Here the CDR3 DNA reads TGTGCCAGCAGCCGCGGCTGGCGGGGGGGCCGACAAGAGACCCAGTACTTC. Protein product: CASSRGWRGGRQETQYF.

The chain has TRBV12-5 and TRBJ2-6, with 7 nucleotides matching TRBD1. This CDR3 contains 16 residues. The germline gives CDR1 LGHNT, CDR2 FRNRAP. V shed 4 bases, J shed 0 bases, and the junction held 3 bases outside the gene matches. Here the CDR3 DNA reads TGTGCTAGTGGTTGGGACAGAGACTCTGGGGCCAACGTCCTGACTTTC. This translates into CASGWDRDSGANVLTF.

V usage is TRBV10-3 and J usage is TRBJ2-1; 9 nucleotides agree with TRBD1. Germline-derived CDR1 and CDR2 are ENHRY and SYGVKD. The J segment lost 5 bases and the V segment lost 6 bases, leaving 2 bases of the junction unmatched. The CDR3 length is 13 residues. In DNA form, the CDR3 reads TGTGCCATCAGGGGACAGGGAGACAATGAGCAGTTCTTC. This encodes CAIRGQGDNEQFF.

V usage is TRBV2 and J usage is TRBJ2-3; D gene unclear. The CDR3 is 16 residues long. In germline, CDR1 is SNHLY, CDR2 FYNNEI. Deletions cut 1 base from V and 2 bases from J, with 13 bases between. CDR3 residues: CASSEGDFQNTDTQYF. In DNA form, the CDR3 reads TGTGCCAGCAGTGAAGGCGACTTCCAAAACACAGATACGCAGTATTTT.

This chain connects TRBV5-1 to TRBJ2-2; possibly TRBD1 for D (5 bases). This CDR3 region has 14 residues. Germline CDR1 is SGHRS and CDR2 is YFSETQ. V was clipped by 1 base and J by 6 bases, with 10 bases between them. The CDR3 DNA follows: TGCGCCAGCAGCTTGCGGCAGGGTGCCGGGGAGCTGTTTTTT. Its translation: CASSLRQGAGELFF.

The rearrangement links TRBV19 to TRBJ2-3; 13 bases are a match to TRBD2. Per germline, CDR1 LNHDA and CDR2 SQIVND (reference sequence). V gave up 5 bases and J gave up 4 bases; unmatched junction bases: 3. The CDR3 loop spans 15 amino acids. For the CDR3, the DNA is TGTGCCAGTAGTTTTGGGACTAGCGGGGCAGATACGCAGTATTTT. Its translation is CASSFGTSGADTQYF.

The V and J genes are TRBV30 and TRBJ2-7, with a tentative D call TRBD2 (6 bases). Looked up from germline, CDR1 is GTSNPN and CDR2 is SVGIG (reference sequence). This CDR3 is 15 amino acids long. V gave up 5 bases and J gave up 0 bases, with 17 bases separating them. CDR3 nucleotides: TGTGCCTGGGGGAGGACTCGCTATAGCTCCTACGAGCAGTACTTC. This encodes CAWGRTRYSSYEQYF.

This chain joins TRBV12-5 and TRBJ2-4; D perhaps matches TRBD2 (7 bases). There are 17 residues in the CDR3. Germline V gene sequence: CDR1 LGHNT, CDR2 FRNRAP. V was pared by 7 bases and J by 1 base, with 20 bases between. Here the CDR3 reads CASARWGGREAKNIQYF. The CDR3 DNA is TGTGCTAGTGCCCGGTGGGGGGGGCGAGAGGCCAAAAACATTCAGTACTTC.

V gene TRBV19 combines with J gene TRBJ2-3, with TRBD2 identical over 11 bases. The V segment lost 5 bases and the J segment 5 bases; nucleotides outside the gene matches: 9. The CDR3 runs 16 residues. The V gene's germline CDR1 is LNHDA and CDR2 SQIVND (reference sequence). CDR3 DNA: TGTGCCAGTAGTGCCAATAGCGGGGGGGCCTTAGATACGCAGTATTTT. Amino acid sequence: CASSANSGGALDTQYF.

V usage is TRBV5-1 and J usage is TRBJ2-3; D is undetermined. Germline loops: CDR1 SGHRS, CDR2 YFSETQ. This CDR3 is built from 12 residues. V lost 0 bases to trimming and J lost 4 bases, with 3 bases between them. The CDR3 protein is CASSLVSDTQYF. The CDR3 DNA sequence: TGCGCCAGCAGCTTGGTATCAGATACGCAGTATTTT.

V and J are TRBV5-1 and TRBJ2-4; 9 bases line up with TRBD1. With 4 bases clipped from V and 5 bases from J, the junction kept 4 bases outside the gene matches. This CDR3 is 14 amino acids long. Looked up from germline, CDR1 is SGHRS and CDR2 is YFSETQ. CDR3 DNA: TGCGCCAGCAGCGGGCGGACAGGGGAAAACATTCAGTACTTC. It encodes CASSGRTGENIQYF.

The J gene is TRBJ1-4, the V gene TRBV5-1; 8 bases agree with TRBD1. Germline CDR1 reads SGHRS; CDR2 reads YFSETQ. After removal of 7 bases from V and 4 bases from J, the junction contained 9 bases not matched to a gene. The CDR3 totals 15 residues. CDR3 sequence: CASRSGGRGNEKLFF. The CDR3 region has the DNA TGCGCCAGCCGGTCAGGGGGCCGGGGTAATGAAAAACTGTTTTTT.

This chain connects TRBV30 to TRBJ2-7, with 8 bases fitting TRBD1. The CDR3 runs to 12 residues. V lost 6 bases to trimming and J lost 5 bases; unmatched junction nucleotides: 6. Germline V gives CDR1 GTSNPN, CDR2 SVGIG (reference sequence). The CDR3 bases are TGTGCCTGTCATAAACAGGGGGACGAGCAGTACTTC. Translation gives CACHKQGDEQYF. Variable domain in full (rest from reference TRBV30 and TRBJ2-7): SQTIHQWPATLVQPVGSPLSLECTVEGTSNPNLYWYRQAAGRGLQLLFYSVGIGQISSEVPQNLSASRPQDRQFILSSKKLLLSDSGFYLCACHKQGDEQYFGPGTRLTVT.

This clone appeared many times. The chain joins TRBV7-2 to TRBJ1-1; TRBD1 matches at 9 bases. Trimming cost V 4 bases and J 5 bases; bases outside gene matches: 11. The CDR3 is 16 residues long. The germline V gene has CDR1 SGHTA and CDR2 FQGNSA. CDR3 nucleotides: TGTGCCAGCAGCTCGGGGGACAGGGCCACTAGGACTGAAGCTTTCTTT. Amino acids: CASSSGDRATRTEAFF. The variable domain in full, completed from reference TRBV7-2 and TRBJ1-1, reads GAGVSQSPSNKVTEKGKDVELRCDPISGHTALYWYRQSLGQGLEFLIYFQGNSAPDKSGLPSDRFSAERTGGSVSTLTIQRTQQEDSAVYLCASSSGDRATRTEAFFGQGTRLTVV.

The CDR3 DNA sequence: TGTGCCAGCAGTGAAGAGGGGGCGACGACCTCTTATGGCTACACCTTC. Its translation is CASSEEGATTSYGYTF. The chain has TRBV6-1 and TRBJ1-2; TRBD1 matches at 7 bases. After removal of 1 base from V and 5 bases from J, the junction contained 10 bases not matched to a gene. Germline values: CDR1 MNHNS, CDR2 SASEGT. This CDR3 has 16 amino acids.

The chain joins TRBV5-1 to TRBJ1-2; possible D gene TRBD1, 6 bases. The ends were cut back, 5 bases at V and 8 bases at J, with 16 bases in the middle. The germline gives CDR1 SGHRS, CDR2 YFSETQ. This CDR3 contains 13 residues. The CDR3 reads CASSDRTRGGYTF. The CDR3 region has the DNA TGCGCCAGCAGTGACAGGACACGGGGAGGCTACACCTTC.

The V call is TRBV7-6, the J call TRBJ1-4; 8 bases align to TRBD1. Germline trimming cut 4 bases from V and 4 bases from J; bases unmatched to any gene: 2. Germline assignment: CDR1 SGHVS and CDR2 FNYEAQ. There are 14 residues in the CDR3. The CDR3 sequence is CASSSGQVNEKLFF. The CDR3 nucleotides read TGTGCCAGCAGCTCGGGACAGGTTAATGAAAAACTGTTTTTT.

This rearrangement joins TRBV20-1 to TRBJ1-1; TRBD1 matches 8 bases. Per the germline V gene, CDR1 is DFQATT and CDR2 is SNEGSKA (reference sequence). Trimming took 4 bases from V and 6 from J; bases not matched to a gene: 1. The CDR3 is 11 residues long. DNA of the CDR3: TGCAGTGCTACAGGGGGCGCTGAAGCTTTCTTT. Its translation: CSATGGAEAFF.